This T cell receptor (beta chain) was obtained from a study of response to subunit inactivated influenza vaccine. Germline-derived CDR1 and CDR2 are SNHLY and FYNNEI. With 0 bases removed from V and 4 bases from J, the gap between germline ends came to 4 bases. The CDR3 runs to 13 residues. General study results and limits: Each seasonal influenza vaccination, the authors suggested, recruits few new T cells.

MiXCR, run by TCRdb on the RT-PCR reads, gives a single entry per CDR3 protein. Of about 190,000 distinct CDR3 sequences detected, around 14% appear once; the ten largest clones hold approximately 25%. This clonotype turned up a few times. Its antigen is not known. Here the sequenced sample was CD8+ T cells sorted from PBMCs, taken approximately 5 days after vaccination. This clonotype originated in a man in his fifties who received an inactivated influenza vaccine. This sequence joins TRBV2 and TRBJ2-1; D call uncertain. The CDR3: CASSEARYNEQFF. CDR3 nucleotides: TGTGCCAGCAGTGAAGCCAGATACAATGAGCAGTTCTTC.